This T cell receptor (beta chain) appears in the sequencing data of a study of cytomegalovirus exposure and HLA in healthy donors. The overall study: Within an early data release were roughly 83 million unique TCRs drawn from HLA-typed donors.

Primers included in the PCR were 60 Vbeta and 13 Jbeta primers. Profiled with immunoSEQ multiplex PCR; TCRdb holds only in-frame clones, not every one. The profile shows 80,000 to 100,000 clones, roughly 81% of them singletons. CDR1 and CDR2 from the germline V gene are SGDLS and YYNGEE. With V trimmed by 3 bases and J by 4 bases, 7 bases remained unmatched. The CDR3 runs to 14 residues. What was sequenced was PBMCs. The receptor comes from a man aged 35-49 years in good health and CMV-seronegative. V gene TRBV9 combines with J gene TRBJ2-7; 7 bases fit TRBD1. The CDR3 bases are TGTGCCAGCAGCGCCTGGGACAGCCAATACGAGCAGTACTTC. Residues: CASSAWDSQYEQYF.